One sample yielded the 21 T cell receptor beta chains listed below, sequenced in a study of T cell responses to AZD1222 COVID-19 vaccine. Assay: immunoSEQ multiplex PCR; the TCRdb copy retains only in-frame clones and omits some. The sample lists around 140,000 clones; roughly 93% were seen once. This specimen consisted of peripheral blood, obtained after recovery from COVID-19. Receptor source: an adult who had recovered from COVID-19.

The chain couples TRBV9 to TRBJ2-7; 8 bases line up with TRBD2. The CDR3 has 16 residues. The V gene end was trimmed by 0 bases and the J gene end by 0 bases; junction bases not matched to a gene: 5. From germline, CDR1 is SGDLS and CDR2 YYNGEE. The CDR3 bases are TGTGCCAGCAGCGTAGACCCGAGCGGGAGCTCCTACGAGCAGTACTTC. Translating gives CASSVDPSGSSYEQYF.

This chain's CDR3 is CASSSTVREETQYF. CDR3 nucleotides: TGTGCCAGCAGCTCGACAGTTCGCGAAGAGACCCAGTACTTC. This rearrangement joins TRBV7-9 to TRBJ2-5, with D possibly matching TRBD1 (5 bases). The V and J ends lost 4 bases and 3 bases respectively, with 12 bases between them. The CDR3 has 14 amino acids. Germline loops: CDR1 SEHNR, CDR2 FQNEAQ (reference sequence).

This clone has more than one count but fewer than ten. CDR3 sequence: CASSDPPLGKDTGELFF. Written as DNA, the CDR3 is TGCGCCAGCAGTGACCCCCCCCTAGGAAAAGACACCGGGGAGCTGTTTTTT. This chain uses TRBV10-1 with TRBJ2-2; no firm D call. The V and J ends lost 3 bases and 3 bases respectively, with 17 bases between them. The CDR3 has 17 residues. Germline loops: CDR1 WNHNN, CDR2 SYGVQD (reference sequence).

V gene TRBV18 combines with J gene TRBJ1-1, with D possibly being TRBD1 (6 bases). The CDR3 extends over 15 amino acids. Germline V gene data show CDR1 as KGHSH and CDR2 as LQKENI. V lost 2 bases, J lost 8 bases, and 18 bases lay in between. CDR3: CASSPYGQTSPEAFF. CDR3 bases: TGTGCCAGCTCACCATACGGACAGACAAGCCCCGAAGCTTTCTTT.

The CDR3 reads CASSHGETQYF. The DNA of the CDR3 is TGTGCCAGCAGTCATGGGGAGACCCAGTACTTC. The chain uses TRBV6-2 or TRBV6-3 and TRBJ2-5; D unclear. Germline lookup yields CDR1 MNHEY and CDR2 SVGEGT. The CDR3 spans 11 residues. V was cut by 5 bases and J by 5 bases, with 6 bases left in between.

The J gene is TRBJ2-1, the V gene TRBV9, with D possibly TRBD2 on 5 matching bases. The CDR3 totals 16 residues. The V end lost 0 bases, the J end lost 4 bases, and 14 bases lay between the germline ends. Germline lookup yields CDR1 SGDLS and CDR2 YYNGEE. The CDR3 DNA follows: TGTGCCAGCAGCGTAGGGAGCGGAGGAGGATACAATGAGCAGTTCTTC. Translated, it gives CASSVGSGGGYNEQFF. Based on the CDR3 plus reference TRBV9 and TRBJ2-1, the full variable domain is DSGVTQTPKHLITATGQRVTLRCSPRSGDLSVYWYQQSLDQGLQFLIQYYNGEERAKGNILERFSAQQFPDLHSELNLSSLELGDSALYFCASSVGSGGGYNEQFFGPGTRLTVL.

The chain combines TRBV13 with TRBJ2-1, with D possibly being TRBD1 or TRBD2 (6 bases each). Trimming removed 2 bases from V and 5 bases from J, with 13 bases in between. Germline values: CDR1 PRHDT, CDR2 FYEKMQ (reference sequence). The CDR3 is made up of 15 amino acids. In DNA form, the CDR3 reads TGTGCCAGCAGCTTATGGAGGGCAGGGGACAATGAGCAGTTCTTC. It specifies CASSLWRAGDNEQFF.

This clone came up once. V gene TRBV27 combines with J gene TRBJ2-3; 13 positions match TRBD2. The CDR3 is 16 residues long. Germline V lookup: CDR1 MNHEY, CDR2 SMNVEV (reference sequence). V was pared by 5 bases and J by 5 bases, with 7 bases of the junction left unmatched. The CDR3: CASSLGLAGEEDTQYF. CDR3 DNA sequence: TGTGCCAGCAGTCTCGGACTAGCGGGAGAGGAAGATACGCAGTATTTT.

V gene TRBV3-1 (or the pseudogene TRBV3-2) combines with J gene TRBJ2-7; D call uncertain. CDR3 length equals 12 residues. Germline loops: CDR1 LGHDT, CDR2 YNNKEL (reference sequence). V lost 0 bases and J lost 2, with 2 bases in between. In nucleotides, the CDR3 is TGTGCCAGCAGCCAAGAGCCCTACGAGCAGTACTTC. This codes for CASSQEPYEQYF.

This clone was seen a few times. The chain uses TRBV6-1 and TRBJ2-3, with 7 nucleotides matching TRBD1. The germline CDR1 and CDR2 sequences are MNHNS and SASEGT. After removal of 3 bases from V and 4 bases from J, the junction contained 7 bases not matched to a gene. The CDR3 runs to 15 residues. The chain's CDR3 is CASSDAGTAPDTQYF. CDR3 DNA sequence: TGTGCCAGCAGTGATGCTGGGACAGCGCCAGATACGCAGTATTTT.

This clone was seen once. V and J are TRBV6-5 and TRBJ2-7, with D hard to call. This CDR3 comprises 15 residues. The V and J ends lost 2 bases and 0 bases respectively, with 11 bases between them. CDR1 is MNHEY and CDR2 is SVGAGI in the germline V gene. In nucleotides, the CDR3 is TGTGCCAGCAGTTACGGTTCAGCGAACTCCTACGAGCAGTACTTC. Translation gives CASSYGSANSYEQYF.

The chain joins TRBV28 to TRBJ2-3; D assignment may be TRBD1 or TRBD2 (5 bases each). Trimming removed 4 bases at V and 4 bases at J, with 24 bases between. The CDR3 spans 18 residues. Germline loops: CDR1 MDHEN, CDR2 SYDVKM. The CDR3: CASSSHHPGPSHADTQYF. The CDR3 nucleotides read TGTGCCAGCAGTTCCCACCACCCGGGACCTTCACATGCAGATACGCAGTATTTT.

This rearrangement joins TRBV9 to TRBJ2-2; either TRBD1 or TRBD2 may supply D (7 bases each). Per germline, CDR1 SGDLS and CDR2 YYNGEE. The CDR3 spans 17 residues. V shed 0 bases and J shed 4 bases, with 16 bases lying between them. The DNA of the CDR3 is TGTGCCAGCAGCGTAGTCGGGACAGCGGGAACCACCGGGGAGCTGTTTTTT. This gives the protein CASSVVGTAGTTGELFF.

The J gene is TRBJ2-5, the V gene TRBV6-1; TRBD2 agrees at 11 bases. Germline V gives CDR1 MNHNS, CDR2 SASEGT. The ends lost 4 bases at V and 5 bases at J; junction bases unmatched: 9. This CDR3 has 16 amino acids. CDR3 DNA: TGTGCCAGCAGTGCAGGTAGCGGGAGGGCCGGGGAGACCCAGTACTTC. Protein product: CASSAGSGRAGETQYF.

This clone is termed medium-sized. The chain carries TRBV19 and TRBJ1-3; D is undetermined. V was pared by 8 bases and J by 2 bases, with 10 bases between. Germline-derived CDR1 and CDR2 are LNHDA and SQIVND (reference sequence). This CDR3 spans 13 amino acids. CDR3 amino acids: CASGKGAGNTIYF. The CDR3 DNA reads TGTGCCAGTGGGAAGGGTGCTGGAAACACCATATATTTT.

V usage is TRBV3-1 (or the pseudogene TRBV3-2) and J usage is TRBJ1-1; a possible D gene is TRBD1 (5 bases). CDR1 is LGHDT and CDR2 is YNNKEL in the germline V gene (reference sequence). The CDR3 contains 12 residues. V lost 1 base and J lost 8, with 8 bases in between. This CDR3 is CASSQGGSEAFF. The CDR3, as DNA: TGTGCCAGCAGCCAAGGGGGGTCGGAAGCTTTCTTT.

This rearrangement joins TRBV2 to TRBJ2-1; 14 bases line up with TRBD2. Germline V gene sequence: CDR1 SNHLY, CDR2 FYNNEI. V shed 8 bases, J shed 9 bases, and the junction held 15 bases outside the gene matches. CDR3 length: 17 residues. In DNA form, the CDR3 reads TGTGCCAGCTCAAAAAAAACGGGACTAGCGGGAGTGAGTGAGCAGTTCTTC. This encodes CASSKKTGLAGVSEQFF. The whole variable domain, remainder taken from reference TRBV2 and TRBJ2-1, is EPEVTQTPSHQVTQMGQEVILRCVPISNHLYFYWYRQILGQKVEFLVSFYNNEISEKSEIFDDQFSVERPDGSNFTLKIRSTKLEDSAMYFCASSKKTGLAGVSEQFFGPGTRLTVL.

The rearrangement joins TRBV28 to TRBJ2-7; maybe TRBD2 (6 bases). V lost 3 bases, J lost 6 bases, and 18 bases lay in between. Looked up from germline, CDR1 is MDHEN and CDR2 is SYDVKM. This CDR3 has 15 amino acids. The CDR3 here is CASSLEGLGRFEQYF. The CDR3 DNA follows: TGTGCCAGCAGTTTGGAGGGGTTAGGTCGGTTCGAGCAGTACTTC.

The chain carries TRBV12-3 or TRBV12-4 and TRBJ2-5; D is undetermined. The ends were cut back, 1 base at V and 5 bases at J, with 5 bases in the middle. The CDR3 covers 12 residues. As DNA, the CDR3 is TGTGCCAGCAGTTTAGTGGGCGAGACCCAGTACTTC. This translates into CASSLVGETQYF.

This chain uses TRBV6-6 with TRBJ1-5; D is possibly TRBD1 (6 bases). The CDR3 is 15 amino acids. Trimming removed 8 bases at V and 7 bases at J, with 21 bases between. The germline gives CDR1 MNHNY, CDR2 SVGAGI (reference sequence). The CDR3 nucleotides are TGTGCCAGCGCTGGGGGCAGGGGAGTTTTACAGCCCCAGCATTTT. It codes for CASAGGRGVLQPQHF.

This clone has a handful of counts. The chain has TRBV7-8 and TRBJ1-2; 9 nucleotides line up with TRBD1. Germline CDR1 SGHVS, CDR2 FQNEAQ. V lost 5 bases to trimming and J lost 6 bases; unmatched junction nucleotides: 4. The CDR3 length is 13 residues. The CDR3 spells CASSPGTGNGYTF. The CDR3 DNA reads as TGTGCCAGCAGCCCCGGGACAGGGAATGGCTACACCTTC.